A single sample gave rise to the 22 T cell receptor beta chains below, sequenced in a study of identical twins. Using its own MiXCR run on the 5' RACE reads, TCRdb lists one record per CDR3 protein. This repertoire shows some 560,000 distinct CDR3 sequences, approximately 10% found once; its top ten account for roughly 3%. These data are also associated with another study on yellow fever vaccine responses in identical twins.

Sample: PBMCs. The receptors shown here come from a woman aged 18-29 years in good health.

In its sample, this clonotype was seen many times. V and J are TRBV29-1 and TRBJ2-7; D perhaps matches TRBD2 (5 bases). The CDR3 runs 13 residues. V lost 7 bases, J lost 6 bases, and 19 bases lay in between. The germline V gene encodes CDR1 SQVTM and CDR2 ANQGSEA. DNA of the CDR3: TGCAGCGCTGGACTTACGGAGGTGAGCGAGCAGTACTTC. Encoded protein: CSAGLTEVSEQYF.

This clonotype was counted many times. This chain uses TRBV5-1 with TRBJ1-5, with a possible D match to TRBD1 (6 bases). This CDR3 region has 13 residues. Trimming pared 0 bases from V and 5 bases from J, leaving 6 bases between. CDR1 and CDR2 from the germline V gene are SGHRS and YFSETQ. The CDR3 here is CASSLDRDQPQHF. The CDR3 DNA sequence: TGCGCCAGCAGCTTGGACAGGGATCAGCCCCAGCATTTT.

In nucleotides, the CDR3 is TGCGCCAGCAGCTCATCCGGGACGGGAAGTACTTGGCGGTACTTC. It specifies CASSSSGTGSTWRYF. This chain uses TRBV5-1 with TRBJ2-7; D tentatively fits TRBD1 or TRBD2 (5 bases each). Trimming shortened V by 3 bases and J by 12 bases, and 25 bases separated the two germline ends. There are 15 residues in the CDR3. From germline, CDR1 is SGHRS and CDR2 YFSETQ.

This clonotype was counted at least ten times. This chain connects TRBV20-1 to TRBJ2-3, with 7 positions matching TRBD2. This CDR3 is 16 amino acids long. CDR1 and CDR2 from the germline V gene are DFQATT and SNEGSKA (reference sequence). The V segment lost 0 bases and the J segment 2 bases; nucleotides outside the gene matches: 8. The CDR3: CSARDPGGGDTDTQYF. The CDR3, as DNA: TGCAGTGCTAGAGATCCGGGAGGTGGAGACACAGATACGCAGTATTTT.

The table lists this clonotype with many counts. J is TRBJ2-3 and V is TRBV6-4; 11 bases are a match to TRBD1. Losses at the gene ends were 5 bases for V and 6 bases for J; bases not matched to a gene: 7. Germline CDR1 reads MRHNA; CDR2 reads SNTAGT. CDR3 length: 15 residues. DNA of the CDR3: TGTGCCAGCAGTTCCGGACAGGGGGCGGTTGATACGCAGTATTTT. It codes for CASSSGQGAVDTQYF.

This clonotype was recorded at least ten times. The CDR3 protein is CSAPGPSSTDTQYF. The CDR3 DNA sequence: TGCAGTGCCCCGGGTCCCTCTAGCACAGATACGCAGTATTTT. The V call is TRBV20-1, the J call TRBJ2-3; D is unresolved. Germline CDR1 is DFQATT and CDR2 is SNEGSKA (reference sequence). The CDR3 has 14 residues. The V and J ends lost 6 bases and 0 bases respectively, with 13 bases between them.

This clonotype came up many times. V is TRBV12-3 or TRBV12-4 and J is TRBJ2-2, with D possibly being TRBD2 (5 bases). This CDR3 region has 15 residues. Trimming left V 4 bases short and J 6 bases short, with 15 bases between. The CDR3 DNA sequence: TGTGCCAGCAGTTCGGAGAAACTAGTTCCCGGGGAGCTGTTTTTT. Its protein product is CASSSEKLVPGELFF.

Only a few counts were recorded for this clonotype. The CDR3 region is CASSAGTAPYEQYF. As DNA, the CDR3 is TGCGCCAGCAGTGCCGGGACGGCCCCCTACGAGCAGTACTTC. This rearrangement joins TRBV10-2 to TRBJ2-7, with D possibly called TRBD1 or TRBD2 (5 bases each). Per germline, CDR1 WSHSY and CDR2 SAAADI. The CDR3 contains 14 residues. Deletions cut 4 bases from V and 2 bases from J, with 12 bases between.

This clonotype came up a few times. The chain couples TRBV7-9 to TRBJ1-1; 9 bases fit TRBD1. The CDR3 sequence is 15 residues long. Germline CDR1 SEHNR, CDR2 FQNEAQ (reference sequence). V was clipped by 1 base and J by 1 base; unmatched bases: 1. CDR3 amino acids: CASSLGDRANTEAFF. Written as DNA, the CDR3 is TGTGCCAGCAGCTTAGGGGACAGGGCGAACACTGAAGCTTTCTTT.

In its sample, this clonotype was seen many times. This CDR3 is CASSQGNARDTGELFF. CDR3 coding DNA: TGCGCCAGCAGCCAAGGAAATGCTCGGGACACCGGGGAGCTGTTTTTT. The V call is TRBV4-1, the J call TRBJ2-2; the D is unclear. Germline V gene sequence: CDR1 MGHRA, CDR2 YSYEKL. V was shortened by 1 base and J by 3 bases, with 12 bases between the two germline ends. This CDR3 spans 16 amino acids.

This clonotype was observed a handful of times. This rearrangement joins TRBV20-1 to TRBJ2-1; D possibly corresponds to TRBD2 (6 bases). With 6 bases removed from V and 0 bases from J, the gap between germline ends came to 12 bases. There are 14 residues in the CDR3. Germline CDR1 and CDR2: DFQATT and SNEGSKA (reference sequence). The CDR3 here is CSAESGSSYNEQFF. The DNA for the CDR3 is TGCAGTGCGGAAAGCGGGTCCTCCTACAATGAGCAGTTCTTC.

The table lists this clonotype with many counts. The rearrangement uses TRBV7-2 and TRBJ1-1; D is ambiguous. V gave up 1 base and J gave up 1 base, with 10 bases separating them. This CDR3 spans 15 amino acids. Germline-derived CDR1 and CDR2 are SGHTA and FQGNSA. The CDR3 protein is CASSLDPRENTEAFF. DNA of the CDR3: TGTGCCAGCAGCTTAGATCCGAGGGAGAACACTGAAGCTTTCTTT.

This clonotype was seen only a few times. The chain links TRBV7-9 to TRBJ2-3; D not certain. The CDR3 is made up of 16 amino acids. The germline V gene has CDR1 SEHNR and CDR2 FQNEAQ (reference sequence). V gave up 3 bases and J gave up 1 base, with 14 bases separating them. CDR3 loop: CASSFVTAGRTDTQYF. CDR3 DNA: TGTGCCAGCAGCTTTGTTACCGCAGGACGCACAGATACGCAGTATTTT.

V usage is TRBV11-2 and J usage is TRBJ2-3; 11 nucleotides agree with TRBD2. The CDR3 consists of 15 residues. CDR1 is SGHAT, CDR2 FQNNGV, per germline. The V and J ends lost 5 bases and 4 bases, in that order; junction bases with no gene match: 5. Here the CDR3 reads CASSPGLAAADTQYF. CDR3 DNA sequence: TGTGCCAGCAGCCCGGGACTAGCGGCCGCAGATACGCAGTATTTT.

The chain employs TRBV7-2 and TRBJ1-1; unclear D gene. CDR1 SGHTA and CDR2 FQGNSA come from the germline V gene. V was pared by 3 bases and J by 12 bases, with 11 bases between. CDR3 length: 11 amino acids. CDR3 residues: CASSFKGPPFF. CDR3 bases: TGTGCCAGCAGCTTTAAAGGGCCCCCTTTCTTT.

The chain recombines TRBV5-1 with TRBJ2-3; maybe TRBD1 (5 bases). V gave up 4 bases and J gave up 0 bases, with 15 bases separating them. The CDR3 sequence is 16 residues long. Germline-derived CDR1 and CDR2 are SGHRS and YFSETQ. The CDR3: CASSKKKTVSTDTQYF. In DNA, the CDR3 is TGCGCCAGCAGCAAGAAGAAGACAGTTAGCACAGATACGCAGTATTTT.

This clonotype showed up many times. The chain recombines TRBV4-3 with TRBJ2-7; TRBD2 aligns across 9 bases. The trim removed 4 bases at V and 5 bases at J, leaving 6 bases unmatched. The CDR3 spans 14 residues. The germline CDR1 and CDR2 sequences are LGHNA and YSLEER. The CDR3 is CASSLLAGLDEQYF. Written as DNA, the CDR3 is TGCGCCAGCAGCCTTCTAGCGGGATTAGACGAGCAGTACTTC.

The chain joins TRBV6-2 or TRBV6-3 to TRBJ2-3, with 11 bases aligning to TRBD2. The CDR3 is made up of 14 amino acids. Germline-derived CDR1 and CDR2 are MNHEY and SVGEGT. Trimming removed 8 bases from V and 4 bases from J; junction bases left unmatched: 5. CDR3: CASLTSGTPDTQYF. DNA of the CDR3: TGTGCCAGCCTGACTAGCGGGACCCCAGATACGCAGTATTTT.

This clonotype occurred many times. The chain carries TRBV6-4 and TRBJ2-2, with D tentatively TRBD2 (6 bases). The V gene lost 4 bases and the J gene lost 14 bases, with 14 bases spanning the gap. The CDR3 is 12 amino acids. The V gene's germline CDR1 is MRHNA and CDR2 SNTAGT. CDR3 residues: CASSVGRGPLFF. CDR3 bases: TGTGCCAGCAGTGTCGGGCGGGGCCCCCTGTTTTTT.

CDR3 DNA: TGTGCCAGTACCATGGGTCAGGGACAGACCTACGAGCAGTACTTC. Residues: CASTMGQGQTYEQYF. The J gene is TRBJ2-7, the V gene TRBV19; TRBD1 aligns across 7 bases. The CDR3 covers 15 residues. The germline V gene has CDR1 LNHDA and CDR2 SQIVND (reference sequence). With V trimmed by 7 bases and J by 2 bases, 11 bases remained unmatched.

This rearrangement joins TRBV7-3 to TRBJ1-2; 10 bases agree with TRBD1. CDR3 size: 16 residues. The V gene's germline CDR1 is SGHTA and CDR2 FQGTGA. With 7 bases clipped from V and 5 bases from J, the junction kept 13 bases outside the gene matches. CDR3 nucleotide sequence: TGTGCCAGCACCAAACAGGGGGACAGGGGACGGTATGGCTACACCTTC. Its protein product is CASTKQGDRGRYGYTF.

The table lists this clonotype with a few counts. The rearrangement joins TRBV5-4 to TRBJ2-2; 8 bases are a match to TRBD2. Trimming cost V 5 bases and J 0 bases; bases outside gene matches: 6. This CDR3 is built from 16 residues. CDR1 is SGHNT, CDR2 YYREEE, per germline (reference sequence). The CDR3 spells CASRAGRDSNTGELFF. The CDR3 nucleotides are TGTGCCAGCAGGGCCGGGAGGGATTCGAACACCGGGGAGCTGTTTTTT.